These 28 T cell receptor beta chains share one sample of origin, sequenced in a study of CD8+ T cells in alopecia areata (dated by TCRdb to 2017 to 2018). Per the publication, the treatment or condition label means: oral pan-JAK inhibitor, 5-10 mg twice daily. The protocol used for the library was the immunoSEQ multiplex PCR assay. For TCR sequencing, RNA was extracted from every sample and reverse transcribed into cDNA to serve as template. This is the immuneACCESS table as TCRdb keeps it, with only in-frame sequences that have V and J called. A part of the clones is gone; compared with another copy, unresolved V genes explain less than half, and the rest is unexplained. The sample table contains around 300,000 clones; only one count was recorded for around 64% of them. The ten largest clones capture more than 0.85% of the sample. Material: CD4+ T cells sorted from blood, obtained between weeks 51 and 54, from a patient treated with tofacitinib. The origin of the receptors is a human donor with alopecia areata.

The chain couples TRBV27 to TRBJ2-5; 9 nucleotides align to TRBD1. This CDR3 has 14 amino acids. V gave up 6 bases and J gave up 5 bases; unmatched junction bases: 7. The V gene's germline CDR1 is MNHEY and CDR2 SMNVEV (reference sequence). The CDR3 loop is CASSGQGWFETQYF. As DNA, the CDR3 is TGTGCCAGCAGCGGACAGGGGTGGTTCGAGACCCAGTACTTC.

This clone has more than one count but fewer than ten. The chain links TRBV15 to TRBJ2-5; D is perhaps TRBD1 (5 bases). The CDR3 is made up of 12 amino acids. Germline loops: CDR1 LNHNV, CDR2 YYDKDF (reference sequence). Deletions cut 9 bases from V and 5 bases from J, with 13 bases between. CDR3 loop: CATGRGWETQYF. DNA of the CDR3: TGTGCCACGGGAAGGGGTTGGGAGACCCAGTACTTC.

This clone was observed a handful of times. V and J are TRBV25-1 and TRBJ1-2; the D is unclear. Trimming removed 5 bases from V and 3 bases from J, with 10 bases in between. This CDR3 region has 13 residues. From germline, CDR1 is MGHDK and CDR2 SYGVNS. In DNA form, the CDR3 reads TGTGCCAGCAGTCCGGAGGCTGACTATGGCTACACCTTC. Translated: CASSPEADYGYTF.

The rearrangement links TRBV29-1 to TRBJ2-3, with TRBD2 as a possible D gene (5 bases). Trimming shortened V by 6 bases and J by 2 bases, and 18 bases separated the two germline ends. CDR3 length: 15 amino acids. The germline V gene has CDR1 SQVTM and CDR2 ANQGSEA. The CDR3 region is CSVRVGGVSTDTQYF. For the CDR3, the DNA is TGCAGCGTGAGGGTTGGCGGCGTGTCCACAGATACGCAGTATTTT.

The chain combines TRBV7-2 with TRBJ2-7, with D uncertain. The V end lost 5 bases, the J end lost 3 bases, and 11 bases lay between the germline ends. The CDR3 spans 13 residues. Germline values: CDR1 SGHTA, CDR2 FQGNSA. CDR3 amino acids: CASSLPGGYEQYF. The CDR3 bases are TGTGCCAGCAGCCTTCCTGGCGGCTACGAGCAGTACTTC.

The V and J genes are TRBV27 and TRBJ1-6, with no clear D. Per the germline V gene, CDR1 is MNHEY and CDR2 is SMNVEV (reference sequence). The CDR3 is made up of 13 amino acids. V was cut by 6 bases and J by 5 bases, with 8 bases left in between. The CDR3 coding sequence is TGTGCCAGCAGGGCCGAAAATAATTCACCCCTCCACTTT. This translates into CASRAENNSPLHF.

The rearrangement joins TRBV6-6 to TRBJ2-2; D call uncertain. This CDR3 comprises 14 residues. The ends were cut back, 0 bases at V and 2 bases at J, with 4 bases in the middle. The germline V gene has CDR1 MNHNY and CDR2 SVGAGI (reference sequence). This CDR3 reads CASSYSRNTGELFF. CDR3 sequence (DNA): TGTGCCAGCAGTTACTCACGAAACACCGGGGAGCTGTTTTTT.

This clone was picked up a small number of times. J is TRBJ2-5 and V is TRBV7-9; D unresolved. The CDR3 sequence is 13 residues long. Trimming left V 5 bases short and J 0 bases short, with 7 bases between. Germline CDR1 is SEHNR and CDR2 is FQNEAQ (reference sequence). CDR3 loop: CASSKTNQETQYF. In DNA form, the CDR3 reads TGTGCCAGCAGCAAGACCAACCAAGAGACCCAGTACTTC.

This clone was counted between two and nine times. The rearrangement links TRBV5-1 to TRBJ2-7, with TRBD1 as a possible D gene (5 bases). V was shortened by 0 bases and J by 3 bases, with 13 bases between the two germline ends. This CDR3 contains 15 residues. Germline V gene data show CDR1 as SGHRS and CDR2 as YFSETQ. CDR3 region: CASSLEPGSHYEQYF. CDR3 in DNA: TGCGCCAGCAGCTTGGAACCAGGGTCTCACTACGAGCAGTACTTC.

This clone was detected a few times. V usage is TRBV6-6 and J usage is TRBJ2-1, with TRBD1 identical over 7 bases. The CDR3 length is 15 residues. From germline, CDR1 is MNHNY and CDR2 SVGAGI (reference sequence). The ends lost 5 bases at V and 5 bases at J; junction bases unmatched: 9. The CDR3 DNA sequence: TGTGCCAGCAGTCGCCGGGACAGTGATCACAATGAGCAGTTCTTC. Its protein is CASSRRDSDHNEQFF.

About this clone itself: No conserved phenylalanine or tryptophan ends this CDR3, so it is likely a read error. The chain joins TRBV30 to TRBJ1-2, with D uncertain. The ends were cut back, 4 bases at V and 1 base at J, with 7 bases in the middle. CDR1 is GTSNPN and CDR2 is SVGIG in the germline V gene (reference sequence). The CDR3 contains 12 residues. CDR3 in DNA: TGTGCCTGGAACCAGGATAACTATGGCTACACCCTC. Residues: CAWNQDNYGYTL.

The chain carries TRBV18 and TRBJ2-5; a weak D match, TRBD1 (6 bases). V was clipped by 2 bases and J by 5 bases, with 9 bases between them. This CDR3 contains 13 residues. Per germline, CDR1 KGHSH and CDR2 LQKENI. CDR3 in amino acids: CASSPDRRETQYF. The CDR3 DNA reads TGTGCCAGCTCACCAGACAGGAGGGAGACCCAGTACTTC. The full variable domain, in which reference TRBV18 and TRBJ2-5 provide the parts outside the CDR3, is NAGVMQNPRHLVRRRGQEARLRCSPMKGHSHVYWYRQLPEEGLKFMVYLQKENIIDESGMPKERFSAEFPKEGPSILRIQQVVRGDSAAYFCASSPDRRETQYFGPGTRLLVL.

The chain combines TRBV15 with TRBJ1-2; D is undetermined. V lost 3 bases to trimming and J lost 7 bases, with 15 bases between them. CDR1 LNHNV and CDR2 YYDKDF come from the germline V gene (reference sequence). The CDR3 sequence is 14 residues long. Here the CDR3 reads CATSSGMAGGGYTF. The CDR3 DNA follows: TGTGCCACCAGCAGCGGGATGGCCGGCGGTGGCTACACCTTC.

This clone was observed a handful of times. The genes are TRBV29-1 and TRBJ2-1; 16 nucleotides match TRBD2. CDR1 SQVTM and CDR2 ANQGSEA come from the germline V gene. The CDR3 is 17 residues long. The trim removed 6 bases at V and 3 bases at J, leaving 8 bases unmatched. DNA for the CDR3: TGCAGCGTCAGAGGGACTAGCGGGGGGGCCCTCTACAATGAGCAGTTCTTC. Translating it yields CSVRGTSGGALYNEQFF.

In this sample, this clone turned up once. The V and J genes are TRBV7-9 and TRBJ2-7; D unresolved. Per the germline V gene, CDR1 is SEHNR and CDR2 is FQNEAQ (reference sequence). Trimming took off 6 bases at V and 0 bases at J, with 9 bases between the two ends. This CDR3 is built from 13 residues. CDR3 residues: CASSRVTSYEQYF. Written as DNA, the CDR3 is TGTGCCAGCAGTAGGGTAACCTCCTACGAGCAGTACTTC.

The V call is TRBV7-9, the J call TRBJ1-4; D perhaps matches TRBD1 (5 bases). The CDR3 is 13 residues long. Germline V gives CDR1 SEHNR, CDR2 FQNEAQ (reference sequence). V dropped 11 bases and J dropped 8 bases, with 18 bases sitting between them. Here the CDR3 DNA reads TGTGCCTCCAGGGCTTCTTCCGTCGAAAAACTGTTTTTT. Its protein is CASRASSVEKLFF. The whole variable domain, remainder taken from reference TRBV7-9 and TRBJ1-4, is DTGVSQNPRHKITKRGQNVTFRCDPISEHNRLYWYRQTLGQGPEFLTYFQNEAQLEKSRLLSDRFSAERPKGSFSTLEIQRTEQGDSAMYLCASRASSVEKLFFGSGTQLSVL.

This chain links TRBV29-1 with TRBJ2-3, with 8 bases matching TRBD1. There are 12 residues in the CDR3. J was trimmed by 4 bases and V by 7 bases; bases with no gene match: 4. The germline CDR1 and CDR2 sequences are SQVTM and ANQGSEA. The CDR3, as DNA: TGCAGCGGAATGACAGGGGCAGATACGCAGTATTTT. This codes for CSGMTGADTQYF.

The rearrangement links TRBV29-1 to TRBJ2-3; TRBD2 is a possible D gene (6 bases). Germline-derived CDR1 and CDR2 are SQVTM and ANQGSEA. The CDR3 totals 12 residues. DNA for the CDR3: TGCGGAGGGGAGAGGGGTACAGATACGCAGTATTTT. The encoded protein is CGGERGTDTQYF.

CDR3 region: CSVQMPLGLNTEAFF. The CDR3 DNA reads TGCAGCGTCCAAATGCCACTCGGGTTAAACACTGAAGCTTTCTTT. The chain couples TRBV29-1 to TRBJ1-1; D unclear. The CDR3 is made up of 15 amino acids. Trimming shortened V by 6 bases and J by 2 bases, and 19 bases separated the two germline ends. Per the germline V gene, CDR1 is SQVTM and CDR2 is ANQGSEA.

The chain has TRBV11-2 and TRBJ1-6; 8 bases are a match to TRBD1. The CDR3 has 14 residues. Germline assignment: CDR1 SGHAT and CDR2 FQNNGV. V dropped 5 bases and J dropped 7; count of bases not matched to a gene: 4. The CDR3 loop reads CASSPRQGNSPLHF. The CDR3 DNA is TGTGCCAGCAGCCCCCGACAGGGGAATTCACCCCTCCACTTT. Filled out from reference TRBV11-2 and TRBJ1-6, the complete variable domain reads EAGVAQSPRYKIIEKRQSVAFWCNPISGHATLYWYQQILGQGPKLLIQFQNNGVVDDSQLPKDRFSAERLKGVDSTLKIQPAKLEDSAVYLCASSPRQGNSPLHFGNGTRLTVT.

J is TRBJ2-4 and V is TRBV6-6; 8 bases match TRBD1. Germline V lookup: CDR1 MNHNY, CDR2 SVGAGI (reference sequence). Trimming removed 5 bases from V and 7 bases from J; junction bases left unmatched: 4. This CDR3 spans 13 amino acids. The CDR3 DNA reads TGTGCCAGCAGTGCTAACAGGGGGAACATTCAGTACTTC. Translating it yields CASSANRGNIQYF.

Of note for this clone: The same CDR3 also results from other DNA sequences found in this sample. The chain is built from TRBV5-1 and TRBJ2-5; 11 bases are shared with TRBD2. The CDR3 consists of 15 residues. CDR1 and CDR2 from the germline V gene are SGHRS and YFSETQ. The V gene end was trimmed by 0 bases and the J gene end by 5 bases; junction bases not matched to a gene: 3. This chain's CDR3 is CASSLVAGGPETQYF. The CDR3 bases are TGCGCCAGCAGCTTGGTAGCGGGGGGGCCCGAGACCCAGTACTTC.

The gene calls are TRBV4-2 and TRBJ2-3, with 8 bases identical to TRBD2. The CDR3 runs to 13 residues. Germline CDR1 LGHNA, CDR2 YNFKEQ. Trimming at V came to 0 bases and at J to 9 bases, leaving 2 bases not matched to a gene. In nucleotides, the CDR3 is TGTGCCAGCAGCCAAGACCGCGGGGGGACGCAGTATTTT. It specifies CASSQDRGGTQYF.

This clone came up once. DNA for the CDR3: TGTGCCAGCAGCTTAAGCGGGGGTTACAATGAGCAGTTCTTC. This gives the protein CASSLSGGYNEQFF. The J gene is TRBJ2-1, the V gene TRBV11-2; TRBD2 matches at 8 bases. CDR1 is SGHAT, CDR2 FQNNGV, per germline. The V and J ends lost 2 bases and 4 bases, in that order; junction bases with no gene match: 1. CDR3 length equals 14 residues.

Regarding this clone: The junction departs from germline at one end; a sequencing error may be responsible. The J gene is TRBJ2-5, the V gene TRBV29-1; 8 bases match TRBD1. Germline CDR1 and CDR2: SQVTM and ANQGSEA. This CDR3 region has 9 residues. The CDR3 is CSVGQGYHF. Written as DNA, the CDR3 is TGCAGCGTAGGACAGGGCTATCACTTC.

This clone was counted between two and nine times. The V gene is TRBV29-1, the J gene TRBJ2-1; D remains unclear. V lost 7 bases and J lost 4, with 5 bases in between. The germline CDR1 and CDR2 sequences are SQVTM and ANQGSEA. This CDR3 contains 10 residues. The DNA of the CDR3 is TGCAGCGGAGAATACAATGAGCAGTTCTTC. Translating gives CSGEYNEQFF.

This rearrangement joins TRBV10-3 to TRBJ1-6, with D possibly TRBD1 on 5 matching bases. Trimming stripped 5 bases from V and 5 bases from J, with 7 bases between. This CDR3 is 13 amino acids long. Looked up from germline, CDR1 is ENHRY and CDR2 is SYGVKD. CDR3 residues: CAISPRDNSPLHF. CDR3 DNA sequence: TGTGCCATCAGTCCCAGGGATAATTCACCCCTCCACTTT.

In its sample, this clone was seen a few times. This sequence joins TRBV19 and TRBJ1-5; D is uncertain. The CDR3 totals 15 residues. Germline V gives CDR1 LNHDA, CDR2 SQIVND (reference sequence). Trimming pared 4 bases from V and 0 bases from J, leaving 10 bases between. CDR3 DNA sequence: TGTGCCAGTAGTAGGGTGCACGATAGCAATCAGCCCCAGCATTTT. Protein sequence: CASSRVHDSNQPQHF.